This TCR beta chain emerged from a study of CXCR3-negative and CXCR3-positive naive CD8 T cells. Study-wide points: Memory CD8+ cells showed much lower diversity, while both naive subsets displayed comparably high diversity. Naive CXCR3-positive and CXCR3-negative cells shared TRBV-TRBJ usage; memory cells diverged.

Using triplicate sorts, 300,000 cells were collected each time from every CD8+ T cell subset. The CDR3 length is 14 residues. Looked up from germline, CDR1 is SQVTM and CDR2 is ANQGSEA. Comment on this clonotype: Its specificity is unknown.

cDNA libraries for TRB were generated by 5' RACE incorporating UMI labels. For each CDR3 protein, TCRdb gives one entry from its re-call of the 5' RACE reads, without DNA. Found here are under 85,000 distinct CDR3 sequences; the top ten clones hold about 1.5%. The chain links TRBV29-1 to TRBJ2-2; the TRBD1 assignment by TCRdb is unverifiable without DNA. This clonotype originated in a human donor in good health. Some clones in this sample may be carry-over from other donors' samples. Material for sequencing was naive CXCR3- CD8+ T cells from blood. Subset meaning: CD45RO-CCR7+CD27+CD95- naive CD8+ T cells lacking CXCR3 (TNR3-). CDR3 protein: CSATPGMVTGELFF.